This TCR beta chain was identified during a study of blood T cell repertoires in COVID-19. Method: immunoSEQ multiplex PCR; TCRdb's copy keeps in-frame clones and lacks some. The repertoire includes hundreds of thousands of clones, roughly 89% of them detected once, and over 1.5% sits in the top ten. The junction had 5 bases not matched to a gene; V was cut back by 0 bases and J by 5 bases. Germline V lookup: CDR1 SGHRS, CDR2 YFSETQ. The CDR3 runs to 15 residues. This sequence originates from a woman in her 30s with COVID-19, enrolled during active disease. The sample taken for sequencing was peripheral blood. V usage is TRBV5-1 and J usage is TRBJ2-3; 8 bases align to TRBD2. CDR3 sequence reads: CASSLASGGRDTQYF. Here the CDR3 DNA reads TGCGCCAGCAGCTTGGCGAGCGGGGGCAGAGATACGCAGTATTTT.